These 24 T cell receptor beta chains originate from one sample sequenced in a study of CD8+ T cells in alopecia areata. Investigators isolated RNA and reverse transcribed it into cDNA to act as the sequencing template. The data were produced by immunoSEQ multiplex PCR, yet TCRdb's version contains in-frame clones alone and is incomplete. The sample has some 170,000 clones; roughly 66% are singletons. The sequenced sample was CD8+ T cells sorted from blood, obtained at week 0. The receptors shown here come from a human donor with alopecia areata.

This chain uses TRBV5-7 with TRBJ1-5; 7 positions match TRBD1. TRBV5-7 is an ORF for which the function is uncertain. CDR3 length equals 15 residues. The trim removed 3 bases at V and 9 bases at J, leaving 12 bases unmatched. In nucleotides, the CDR3 is TGTGCCAGCAGCTGTTACCGGGACAGCCCAAGGCCCCAGCATTTT. The encoded protein is CASSCYRDSPRPQHF.

V usage is TRBV6-6 and J usage is TRBJ1-6, with a weak D call TRBD1 (6 bases). Germline assignment: CDR1 MNHNY and CDR2 SVGAGI (reference sequence). V gave up 8 bases and J gave up 3 bases, with 11 bases separating them. This CDR3 has 14 residues. CDR3 amino acids: CASGGDNYNSPLHF. CDR3 in DNA: TGTGCCAGCGGGGGGGACAACTATAATTCACCCCTCCACTTT.

About this clone itself: Additional DNA sequences in this sample encode the identical CDR3. The V gene is TRBV11-2, the J gene TRBJ2-1; D remains unclear. CDR1 and CDR2 from the germline V gene are SGHAT and FQNNGV. Trimming pared 1 base from V and 4 bases from J, leaving 5 bases between. This CDR3 contains 13 residues. This CDR3 reads CASSLVSYNEQFF. The CDR3 nucleotides read TGTGCCAGCAGCTTAGTCAGTTACAATGAGCAGTTCTTC.

This clone occurred once. The chain couples TRBV5-1 to TRBJ2-7, with 11 bases fitting TRBD1. V shed 3 bases, J shed 1 base, and the junction held 3 bases outside the gene matches. The V gene's germline CDR1 is SGHRS and CDR2 YFSETQ. The CDR3 is 15 amino acids. DNA for the CDR3: TGCGCCAGCAGCTCCGGGACAGGGGGTTCCTACGAGCAGTACTTC. Its protein product is CASSSGTGGSYEQYF.

The V and J genes are TRBV5-6 and TRBJ2-5; the match to TRBD1 covers 8 bases. From germline, CDR1 is SGHDT and CDR2 YYEEEE. This CDR3 is built from 17 residues. The trim removed 3 bases at V and 5 bases at J, leaving 15 bases unmatched. This CDR3 reads CASSWGTGGFSMETQYF. For the CDR3, the DNA is TGTGCCAGCAGCTGGGGGACAGGCGGTTTCTCTATGGAGACCCAGTACTTC. Supplemented by reference TRBV5-6 and TRBJ2-5, the full variable domain reads DAGVTQSPTHLIKTRGQQVTLRCSPKSGHDTVSWYQQALGQGPQFIFQYYEEEERQRGNFPDRFSGHQFPNYSSELNVNALLLGDSALYLCASSWGTGGFSMETQYFGPGTRLLVL.

This chain links TRBV7-2 with TRBJ2-1; D is undetermined. The CDR3 is 15 residues long. The germline CDR1 and CDR2 sequences are SGHTA and FQGNSA. V lost 2 bases, J lost 2 bases, and 10 bases lay in between. The chain's CDR3 is CASSLFGAAYNEQFF. Here the CDR3 DNA reads TGTGCCAGCAGCTTATTCGGCGCCGCCTACAATGAGCAGTTCTTC. The full variable domain, its missing parts supplied by reference TRBV7-2 and TRBJ2-1, is GAGVSQSPSNKVTEKGKDVELRCDPISGHTALYWYRQSLGQGLEFLIYFQGNSAPDKSGLPSDRFSAERTGGSVSTLTIQRTQQEDSAVYLCASSLFGAAYNEQFFGPGTRLTVL.

V and J are TRBV5-1 and TRBJ1-5; 8 bases match TRBD1. With 4 bases clipped from V and 7 bases from J, the junction kept 7 bases outside the gene matches. Germline V gene lookup returns CDR1 SGHRS and CDR2 YFSETQ. The CDR3 is made up of 14 amino acids. The CDR3 nucleotides read TGCGCCAGCAGCCCTCGGACAGGGTTGCAGCCCCAGCATTTT. Amino acids: CASSPRTGLQPQHF.

The rearrangement joins TRBV21-1 to TRBJ2-7. TRBV21-1 is described as a pseudogene. The CDR3 runs to 17 residues. CDR3 sequence: CASSKEGLGGALYEQYF. CDR3 DNA: TGTGCCAGCAGCAAGGAGGGGCTGGGGGGCGCCTTGTACGAGCAGTACTTC.

The chain links TRBV7-9 to TRBJ2-7, with 7 bases that match TRBD1. The CDR3 extends over 13 amino acids. Germline CDR1 reads SEHNR; CDR2 reads FQNEAQ (reference sequence). Unmatched junction bases numbered 9, after V lost 8 bases and J lost 5 bases. CDR3 nucleotides: TGTGCCAGCTCTGGGGCAGGGGGTAACGAGCAGTACTTC. This codes for CASSGAGGNEQYF.

This chain links TRBV5-6 with TRBJ1-1; TRBD1 matches at 12 bases. The germline CDR1 and CDR2 sequences are SGHDT and YYEEEE. V was pared by 3 bases and J by 0 bases, with 0 bases of the junction left unmatched. This CDR3 region has 15 residues. The CDR3: CASSWDRGLNTEAFF. The CDR3 nucleotides are TGTGCCAGCAGCTGGGACAGGGGGCTGAACACTGAAGCTTTCTTT.

This chain connects TRBV9 to TRBJ2-7, with D possibly matching TRBD1 (6 bases). Trimming removed 3 bases from V and 3 bases from J, with 16 bases in between. CDR1 and CDR2 (germline): SGDLS, YYNGEE. The CDR3 sequence is 15 residues long. CDR3 in DNA: TGTGCCAGCAGCGAGACCCCGACAGGCAACTACGAGCAGTACTTC. Translated: CASSETPTGNYEQYF.

On this clone itself: This CDR3 is also generated by other DNA sequences in the sample. The chain uses TRBV7-9 and TRBJ2-7; no clear D gene. Germline loops: CDR1 SEHNR, CDR2 FQNEAQ (reference sequence). The CDR3 has 11 amino acids. V was pared by 1 base and J by 7 bases, with 5 bases between. CDR3: CASSLVGEQYF. CDR3 coding DNA: TGTGCCAGCAGCTTAGTAGGGGAGCAGTACTTC. Based on the CDR3 plus reference TRBV7-9 and TRBJ2-7, the full variable domain is DTGVSQNPRHKITKRGQNVTFRCDPISEHNRLYWYRQTLGQGPEFLTYFQNEAQLEKSRLLSDRFSAERPKGSFSTLEIQRTEQGDSAMYLCASSLVGEQYFGPGTRLTVT.

This clone was detected a few times. The gene calls are TRBV7-9 and TRBJ2-7; 9 bases are a match to TRBD1. The V and J ends lost 8 bases and 4 bases, in that order; junction bases with no gene match: 6. Germline-derived CDR1 and CDR2 are SEHNR and FQNEAQ (reference sequence). CDR3 length: 13 residues. The DNA of the CDR3 is TGTGCCAGCGGGGGACAGGGAAGTTACGAGCAGTACTTC. Translating gives CASGGQGSYEQYF.

This rearrangement joins TRBV27 to TRBJ2-5; 8 nucleotides line up with TRBD1. CDR3 length equals 19 residues. With V trimmed by 5 bases and J by 0 bases, 17 bases remained unmatched. CDR1 is MNHEY and CDR2 is SMNVEV in the germline V gene (reference sequence). CDR3 residues: CASSPRPGTGRWYQETQYF. CDR3 sequence (DNA): TGTGCCAGCAGTCCCCGGCCTGGGACAGGACGTTGGTACCAAGAGACCCAGTACTTC.

The V and J genes are TRBV27 and TRBJ2-7; D is unclear. Germline values: CDR1 MNHEY, CDR2 SMNVEV (reference sequence). The CDR3 loop spans 16 amino acids. V gave up 0 bases and J gave up 4 bases, with 16 bases separating them. The CDR3 region is CASSLSNGRFLYEQYF. The CDR3 nucleotides read TGTGCCAGCAGTTTATCAAACGGGCGATTCCTTTACGAGCAGTACTTC.

This clone turned up a few times. This rearrangement joins TRBV4-1 to TRBJ1-1; TRBD1 is a possible D gene (6 bases). V lost 4 bases to trimming and J lost 6 bases, with 12 bases between them. Germline assignment: CDR1 MGHRA and CDR2 YSYEKL. The CDR3 contains 13 residues. Here the CDR3 reads CASSPGTKPEAFF. Written as DNA, the CDR3 is TGCGCCAGCAGCCCCGGGACAAAACCTGAAGCTTTCTTT.

The chain combines TRBV13 with TRBJ1-4; TRBD1 is a possible D gene (5 bases). The CDR3 is made up of 18 amino acids. V was pared by 0 bases and J by 8 bases, with 22 bases between. Germline CDR1 and CDR2: PRHDT and FYEKMQ (reference sequence). CDR3 DNA: TGTGCCAGCAGCTTAGGTTCGGCGGGGGGAGGTCTACTAGAAAAACTGTTTTTT. This sequence encodes CASSLGSAGGGLLEKLFF.

The chain is built from TRBV20-1 and TRBJ2-3, with no clear D. Germline loops: CDR1 DFQATT, CDR2 SNEGSKA (reference sequence). The CDR3 totals 8 residues. The CDR3 is CSLDTQYF. The CDR3 nucleotides read TGCAGCTTAGATACGCAGTATTTT.

This rearrangement joins TRBV4-1 to TRBJ2-3; 7 nucleotides align to TRBD2. This CDR3 is built from 17 residues. Unmatched junction bases numbered 8, after V lost 2 bases and J lost 0 bases. CDR1 and CDR2 (germline): MGHRA, YSYEKL. CDR3 sequence reads: CASSQYDWGGSTDTQYF. In DNA form, the CDR3 reads TGCGCCAGCAGCCAATACGACTGGGGGGGTAGCACAGATACGCAGTATTTT.

The chain uses TRBV29-1 and TRBJ1-1; weak D call: TRBD1 (6 bases). Germline CDR1 reads SQVTM; CDR2 reads ANQGSEA. The CDR3 runs 12 residues. Trimming removed 5 bases at V and 4 bases at J, with 11 bases between. The CDR3 protein is CSVQLGGTEAFF. CDR3 in DNA: TGCAGCGTTCAGTTAGGGGGCACTGAAGCTTTCTTT.

V and J are TRBV30 and TRBJ1-2; 8 nucleotides match TRBD1. V lost 1 base to trimming and J lost 1 base; unmatched junction nucleotides: 8. Germline lookup yields CDR1 GTSNPN and CDR2 SVGIG (reference sequence). The CDR3 has 16 amino acids. The CDR3 nucleotides read TGTGCCTGGAGTGCACCCGAGACAGGGGTTAACTATGGCTACACCTTC. The encoded protein is CAWSAPETGVNYGYTF. The full variable domain, with the rest looked up from reference TRBV30 and TRBJ1-2, is SQTIHQWPATLVQPVGSPLSLECTVEGTSNPNLYWYRQAAGRGLQLLFYSVGIGQISSEVPQNLSASRPQDRQFILSSKKLLLSDSGFYLCAWSAPETGVNYGYTFGSGTRLTVV.

Written as DNA, the CDR3 is TGTGCCAGCAGTGAGGGTGGGGGAAATTCACCCCTCCACTTT. As protein: CASSEGGGNSPLHF. The V and J genes are TRBV2 and TRBJ1-6, with D tentatively TRBD1 (5 bases). V lost 3 bases to trimming and J lost 7 bases, with 10 bases between them. Germline V gives CDR1 SNHLY, CDR2 FYNNEI. This CDR3 contains 14 residues.

This clone was detected only once. The gene calls are TRBV5-6 and TRBJ1-5, with 8 nucleotides matching TRBD1. The length of the CDR3 is 14 residues. Looked up from germline, CDR1 is SGHDT and CDR2 is YYEEEE. Unmatched junction bases numbered 3, after V lost 4 bases and J lost 3 bases. The CDR3 sequence is CASSRQGFNQPQHF. The CDR3 coding sequence is TGTGCCAGCAGCAGACAGGGGTTCAATCAGCCCCAGCATTTT.

The V call is TRBV27, the J call TRBJ2-3, with 11 bases lining up with TRBD2. The V segment lost 3 bases and the J segment 2 bases; nucleotides outside the gene matches: 10. This CDR3 is built from 18 residues. CDR1 and CDR2 from the germline V gene are MNHEY and SMNVEV (reference sequence). The CDR3 DNA reads as TGTGCCAGCAGTTTTCGGTCTAGCGGGGGGCGGTACACAGATACGCAGTATTTT. Translation: CASSFRSSGGRYTDTQYF.